The 16 T cell receptor beta chains below were found in one sample sequenced in a study of Graves' ophthalmopathy and Graves' hyperthyroidism (dated by TCRdb to the late 2010s). The sequencer was an Illumina HiSeq 2000. For repertoire sequencing, TCR beta CDR3 regions were amplified from RNA transcripts. The first round of RT-PCR was done with HTBI primers and the Qiagen OneStep RT-PCR kit, and was followed by a second round of multiplex PCR, then size selection and purification. In TCRdb, the public reads were trimmed at Q25 with fastp and aligned with MiXCR, with productive beta chains retained. Each entry is one CDR3 protein sequence, shown with its most common DNA and genes. For this sample the table gives roughly 610,000 distinct CDR3 sequences, of which 22% were detected only once. The top ten clonotypes cover around 6.5% of the sample. What was sequenced was peripheral blood. The receptors were sampled from a young woman with stable Graves' hyperthyroidism. Some clones in this sample may be carry-over from other donors' samples. Donor details come from another sample of the same person, matched by shared clones.

This clonotype was counted at least ten times. CDR3 in DNA: TGCAGTGCTAGTCTGACGGAAAATCAGCCCCAGCATTTT. Translating gives CSASLTENQPQHF. J is TRBJ1-5 and V is TRBV20-1, with D unclear. The CDR3 length is 13 residues. V lost 3 bases and J 4 bases, leaving 10 bases between the germline ends. Germline assignment: CDR1 DFQATT and CDR2 SNEGSKA (reference sequence).

At least ten counts were recorded for this clonotype. The chain employs TRBV10-3 and TRBJ2-2; 7 nucleotides align to TRBD1. Trimming at V came to 3 bases and at J to 2 bases, leaving 6 bases not matched to a gene. Germline CDR1 ENHRY, CDR2 SYGVKD. The CDR3 length is 16 residues. CDR3 in DNA: TGTGCCATCAGTGAATCGACAGGGCCAAACACCGGGGAGCTGTTTTTT. Encoded protein: CAISESTGPNTGELFF.

V usage is TRBV12-3 or TRBV12-4 and J usage is TRBJ2-7; 8 bases fit TRBD1. The CDR3 extends over 15 amino acids. Trimming at V came to 4 bases and at J to 2 bases, leaving 7 bases not matched to a gene. DNA of the CDR3: TGTGCCAGCAGTTACGGCCAGGGGGCCCCCTACGAGCAGTACTTC. Protein sequence: CASSYGQGAPYEQYF.

The chain has TRBV4-3 and TRBJ1-1, with D uncertain. The germline gives CDR1 LGHNA, CDR2 YSLEER. V was trimmed by 6 bases and J by 5 bases, leaving 10 bases between them. The CDR3 is 12 residues long. In DNA form, the CDR3 reads TGCGCCAGCAGTAACCCGGAGACTGAAGCTTTCTTT. This encodes CASSNPETEAFF.

V is TRBV20-1 and J is TRBJ1-5; D not resolved. The CDR3 length is 13 residues. Germline loops: CDR1 DFQATT, CDR2 SNEGSKA (reference sequence). Between the trimmed V and J ends, which lost 6 bases and 4 bases, there was a span of 13 bases. CDR3 nucleotides: TGCAGTGCAACTTGGACGGAGAATCAGCCCCAGCATTTT. Its protein product is CSATWTENQPQHF.

This clonotype has a single count. The chain carries TRBV6-1 and TRBJ2-7; 7 bases line up with TRBD2. The junction had 6 bases not matched to a gene; V was cut back by 8 bases and J by 5 bases. The germline V gene encodes CDR1 MNHNS and CDR2 SASEGT. The CDR3 is 12 amino acids. CDR3 coding DNA: TGTGCCAGCGGGGAGGGTCAGCACGAGCAGTACTTC. This encodes CASGEGQHEQYF.

This clonotype came up a few times. V usage is TRBV5-1 and J usage is TRBJ1-2; D might be TRBD1 (6 bases). V lost 7 bases and J 5 bases, leaving 18 bases between the germline ends. This CDR3 region has 14 residues. Germline CDR1 and CDR2: SGHRS and YFSETQ. For the CDR3, the DNA is TGCGCCAGCGGGGACATCCAAATCAGTTATGGCTACACCTTC. Translation: CASGDIQISYGYTF.

Many counts were recorded for this clonotype. The V call is TRBV12-3 or TRBV12-4, the J call TRBJ2-7; unclear D gene. The CDR3 sequence is 13 residues long. The V end lost 1 base, the J end lost 3 bases, and 7 bases lay between the germline ends. Here the CDR3 DNA reads TGTGCCAGCAGTTTAGTCCTACTCTACGAGCAGTACTTC. Protein product: CASSLVLLYEQYF.

Many counts were recorded for this clonotype. The J gene is TRBJ1-1, the V gene TRBV18, with D perhaps matching TRBD1 (5 bases). Trimming stripped 1 base from V and 4 bases from J, with 16 bases between. From germline, CDR1 is KGHSH and CDR2 LQKENI. The CDR3 totals 16 residues. CDR3 sequence reads: CASSPRLGDSATEAFF. The CDR3 DNA is TGTGCCAGCTCACCACGACTCGGCGACAGCGCCACTGAAGCTTTCTTT.

To note about this clonotype: This may be a read error: a much more frequent sequence differs by one nucleotide. This chain links TRBV12-3 or TRBV12-4 with TRBJ1-2; 8 nucleotides match TRBD1. J was trimmed by 4 bases and V by 6 bases; bases with no gene match: 1. The CDR3 contains 12 residues. In nucleotides, the CDR3 is TGTGCCAGCAGCCAGGGGGCCTATGGCTACACCTTC. Amino acid sequence: CASSQGAYGYTF.

The table lists this clonotype with many counts. Here the CDR3 DNA reads TGTGCCAGCAGCACAAGTTTAGCGGGAGCGTACTACGAGCAGTACTTC. Protein sequence: CASSTSLAGAYYEQYF. The V gene is TRBV13, the J gene TRBJ2-7; TRBD2 matches at 9 bases. The CDR3 loop spans 16 amino acids. The germline V gene has CDR1 PRHDT and CDR2 FYEKMQ (reference sequence). V trimming: 5 bases; J trimming: 3 bases; junction bases outside the gene matches: 11. The complete variable domain, with remaining parts taken from reference TRBV13 and TRBJ2-7, reads AAGVIQSPRHLIKEKRETATLKCYPIPRHDTVYWYQQGPGQDPQFLISFYEKMQSDKGSIPDRFSAQQFSDYHSELNMSSLELGDSALYFCASSTSLAGAYYEQYFGPGTRLTVT.

This clonotype was counted ten times or more. V is TRBV12-3 or TRBV12-4 and J is TRBJ2-2; a possible D gene is TRBD1 (6 bases). This CDR3 has 13 amino acids. Trimming took 6 bases from V and 9 from J, leaving 14 bases between them. DNA for the CDR3: TGTGCCAGCAGAACACAGGGTCTGAGGGAGCTGTTTTTT. This codes for CASRTQGLRELFF.

The rearrangement uses TRBV19 and TRBJ1-2; D is uncertain. V dropped 6 bases and J dropped 7 bases, with 18 bases sitting between them. The CDR3 totals 14 residues. The germline CDR1 and CDR2 sequences are LNHDA and SQIVND (reference sequence). In DNA form, the CDR3 reads TGTGCCAGTAGGACAACGGGCGATATGGGTGGCTACACCTTC. This gives the protein CASRTTGDMGGYTF.

V is TRBV20-1 and J is TRBJ2-7, with 9 bases aligning to TRBD1. The CDR3 length is 15 residues. The trim removed 6 bases at V and 5 bases at J, leaving 14 bases unmatched. CDR1 is DFQATT and CDR2 is SNEGSKA in the germline V gene (reference sequence). CDR3 amino acids: CSAQRGRDRGDEQYF. The CDR3 DNA follows: TGCAGTGCCCAGAGGGGTCGAGACAGGGGGGACGAGCAGTACTTC.

This clonotype was observed many times. V gene TRBV28 combines with J gene TRBJ1-5; D unclear. This CDR3 contains 14 residues. Trimming shortened V by 3 bases and J by 2 bases, and 8 bases separated the two germline ends. Germline V gene sequence: CDR1 MDHEN, CDR2 SYDVKM. CDR3 nucleotides: TGTGCCAGCAGTTTGGTGTGGGGCAATCAGCCCCAGCATTTT. Translated, it gives CASSLVWGNQPQHF. Variable domain in full (rest from reference TRBV28 and TRBJ1-5): DVKVTQSSRYLVKRTGEKVFLECVQDMDHENMFWYRQDPGLGLRLIYFSYDVKMKEKGDIPEGYSVSREKKERFSLILESASTNQTSMYLCASSLVWGNQPQHFGDGTRLSIL.

The sample holds many counts of this clonotype. The chain has TRBV6-1 and TRBJ2-2, with D perhaps matching TRBD2 (6 bases). This CDR3 contains 17 residues. Trimming shortened V by 2 bases and J by 5 bases, and 18 bases separated the two germline ends. Germline CDR1 MNHNS, CDR2 SASEGT. The CDR3 here is CASSERGGAWRTGELFF. The DNA of the CDR3 is TGTGCCAGCAGTGAACGGGGCGGGGCATGGAGGACCGGGGAGCTGTTTTTT.